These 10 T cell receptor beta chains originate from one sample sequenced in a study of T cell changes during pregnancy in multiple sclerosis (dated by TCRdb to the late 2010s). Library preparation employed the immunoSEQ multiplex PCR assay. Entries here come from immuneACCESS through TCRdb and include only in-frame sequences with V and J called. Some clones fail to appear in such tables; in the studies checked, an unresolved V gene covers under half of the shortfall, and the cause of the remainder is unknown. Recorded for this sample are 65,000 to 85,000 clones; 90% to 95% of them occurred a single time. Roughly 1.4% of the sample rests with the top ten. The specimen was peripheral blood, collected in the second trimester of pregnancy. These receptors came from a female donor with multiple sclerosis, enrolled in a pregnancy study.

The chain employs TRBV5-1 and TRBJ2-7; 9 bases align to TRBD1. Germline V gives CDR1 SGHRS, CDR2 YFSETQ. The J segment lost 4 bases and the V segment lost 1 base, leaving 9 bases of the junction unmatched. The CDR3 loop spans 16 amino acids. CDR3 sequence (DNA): TGCGCCAGCAGCTTGATTTACAGGGGGCGCTGGTACGAGCAGTACTTC. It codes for CASSLIYRGRWYEQYF.

CDR3 nucleotide sequence: TGTGCCTGGAGTATCGGTATGAGCAATCAGCCCCAGCATTTT. This gives the protein CAWSIGMSNQPQHF. V is TRBV30 and J is TRBJ1-5; D uncertain. This CDR3 has 14 residues. CDR1 and CDR2 from the germline V gene are GTSNPN and SVGIG (reference sequence). The V end lost 2 bases, the J end lost 1 base, and 9 bases lay between the germline ends.

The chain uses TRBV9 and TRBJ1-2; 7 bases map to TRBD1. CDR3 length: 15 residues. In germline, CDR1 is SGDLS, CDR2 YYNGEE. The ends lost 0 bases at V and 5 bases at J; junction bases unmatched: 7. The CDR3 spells CASSVVEGAGYGYTF. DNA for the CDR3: TGTGCCAGCAGCGTAGTCGAGGGGGCCGGGTATGGCTACACCTTC.

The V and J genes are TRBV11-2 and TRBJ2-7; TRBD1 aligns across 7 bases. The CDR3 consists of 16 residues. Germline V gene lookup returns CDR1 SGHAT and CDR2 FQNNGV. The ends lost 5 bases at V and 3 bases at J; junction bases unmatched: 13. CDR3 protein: CASSPLTGKRHYEQYF. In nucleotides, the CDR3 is TGTGCCAGCAGCCCTCTGACAGGGAAGCGCCACTACGAGCAGTACTTC.

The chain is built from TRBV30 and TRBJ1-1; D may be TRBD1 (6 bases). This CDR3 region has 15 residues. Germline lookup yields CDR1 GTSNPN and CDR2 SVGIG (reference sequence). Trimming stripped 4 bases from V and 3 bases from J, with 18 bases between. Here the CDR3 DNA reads TGTGCCTGGAAAACAAGGTTAGGGGGGGACACTGAAGCTTTCTTT. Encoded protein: CAWKTRLGGDTEAFF.

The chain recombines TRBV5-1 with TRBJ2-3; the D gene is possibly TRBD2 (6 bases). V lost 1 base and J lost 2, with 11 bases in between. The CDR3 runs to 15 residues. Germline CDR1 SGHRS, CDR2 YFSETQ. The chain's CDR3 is CASSLQLADTDTQYF. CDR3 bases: TGCGCCAGCAGCTTGCAACTAGCAGACACAGATACGCAGTATTTT.

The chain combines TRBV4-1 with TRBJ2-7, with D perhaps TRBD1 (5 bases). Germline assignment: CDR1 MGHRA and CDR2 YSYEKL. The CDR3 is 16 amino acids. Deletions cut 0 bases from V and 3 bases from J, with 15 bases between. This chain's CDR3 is CASSQEKGRAIYEQYF. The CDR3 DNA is TGCGCCAGCAGCCAAGAAAAGGGCAGGGCCATCTACGAGCAGTACTTC.

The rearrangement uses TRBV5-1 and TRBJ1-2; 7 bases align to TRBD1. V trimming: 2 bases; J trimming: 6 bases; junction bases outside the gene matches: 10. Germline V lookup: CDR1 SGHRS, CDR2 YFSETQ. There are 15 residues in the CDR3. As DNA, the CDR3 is TGCGCCAGCAGCTTAGGACAGGCCGGGGGAGATGGCTACACCTTC. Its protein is CASSLGQAGGDGYTF. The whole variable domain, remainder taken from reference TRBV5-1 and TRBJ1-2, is KAGVTQTPRYLIKTRGQQVTLSCSPISGHRSVSWYQQTPGQGLQFLFEYFSETQRNKGNFPGRFSGRQFSNSRSEMNVSTLELGDSALYLCASSLGQAGGDGYTFGSGTRLTVV.

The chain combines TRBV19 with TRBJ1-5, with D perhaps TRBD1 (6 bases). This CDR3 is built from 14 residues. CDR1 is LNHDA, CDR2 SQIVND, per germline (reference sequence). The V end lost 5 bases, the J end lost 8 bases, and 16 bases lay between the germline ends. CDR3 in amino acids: CASSPLGGAEPQHF. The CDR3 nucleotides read TGTGCCAGTAGTCCTCTCGGGGGGGCCGAGCCCCAGCATTTT. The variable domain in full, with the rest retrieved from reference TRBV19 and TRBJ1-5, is DGGITQSPKYLFRKEGQNVTLSCEQNLNHDAMYWYRQDPGQGLRLIYYSQIVNDFQKGDIAEGYSVSREKKESFPLTVTSAQKNPTAFYLCASSPLGGAEPQHFGDGTRLSIL.

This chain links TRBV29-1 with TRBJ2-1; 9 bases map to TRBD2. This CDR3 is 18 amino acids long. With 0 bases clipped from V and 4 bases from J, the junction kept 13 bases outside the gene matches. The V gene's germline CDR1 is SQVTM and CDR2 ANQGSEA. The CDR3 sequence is CSVEEALTTSGRYNEQFF. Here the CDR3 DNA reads TGCAGCGTTGAAGAGGCTCTAACTACTAGCGGGCGTTACAATGAGCAGTTCTTC.